This section outlines one T cell receptor beta chain sequence together with its context. Authors' processing steps: Counts of nucleated cells, estimated from reference gene primer amplification, were obtained. Sequenced by immunoSEQ multiplex PCR; TCRdb stores in-frame clones only, minus some. V and J calls and clone size are copied from that table; D and trimming were computed from the DNA. The table records under 200,000 clones, approximately 90% of them present only once. The record originates from a study of blood T cell repertoires in COVID-19. Unmatched junction bases numbered 11, after V lost 5 bases and J lost 5 bases. From germline, CDR1 is SGHRS and CDR2 YFSETQ. This CDR3 has 15 amino acids.

This clonotype was sampled from a man between 18 and 35 years old with acute or convalescent COVID-19. The sequenced sample was peripheral blood. V usage is TRBV5-1 and J usage is TRBJ1-1; TRBD1 matches 8 bases. CDR3 loop: CASSLVTGAPTEAFF. CDR3 nucleotide sequence: TGCGCCAGCAGTTTAGTGACAGGGGCCCCGACTGAAGCTTTCTTT.